This T cell receptor beta chain was found in a study of T cell changes during pregnancy in multiple sclerosis. TCRdb's copy holds only in-frame clones and misses some; the assay was immunoSEQ multiplex PCR. There are over 25,000 clones in the sample; about nine tenths occur only once, and around 10% lies in the top ten. This CDR3 is 15 amino acids long. Losses at the gene ends were 3 bases for V and 6 bases for J; bases not matched to a gene: 5. Germline CDR1 MNHEY, CDR2 SMNVEV (reference sequence). The receptor was isolated from a female donor with multiple sclerosis, enrolled in a pregnancy study. Here the sequenced sample was CD8+ T cells from peripheral blood mononuclear cells, taken in the third trimester of pregnancy. This chain joins TRBV27 and TRBJ2-2; TRBD2 matches 9 bases. Written as DNA, the CDR3 is TGTGCCAGCAGTTTGAGGCTAGCGGGGCCCGGGGAGCTGTTTTTT. Translating it yields CASSLRLAGPGELFF.